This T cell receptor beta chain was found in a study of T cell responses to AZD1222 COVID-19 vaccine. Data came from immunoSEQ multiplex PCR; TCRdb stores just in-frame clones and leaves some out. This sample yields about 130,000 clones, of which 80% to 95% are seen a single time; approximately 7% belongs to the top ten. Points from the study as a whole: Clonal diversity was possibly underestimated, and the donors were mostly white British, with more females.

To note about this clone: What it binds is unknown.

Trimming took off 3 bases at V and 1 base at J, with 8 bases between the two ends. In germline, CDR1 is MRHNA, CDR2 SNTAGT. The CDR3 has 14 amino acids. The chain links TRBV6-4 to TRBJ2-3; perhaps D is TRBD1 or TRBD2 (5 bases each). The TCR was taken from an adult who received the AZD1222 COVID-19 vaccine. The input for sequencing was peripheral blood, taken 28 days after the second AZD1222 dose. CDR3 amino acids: CASSERGGTDTQYF. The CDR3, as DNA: TGTGCCAGCAGTGAGCGAGGGGGCACAGATACGCAGTATTTT.